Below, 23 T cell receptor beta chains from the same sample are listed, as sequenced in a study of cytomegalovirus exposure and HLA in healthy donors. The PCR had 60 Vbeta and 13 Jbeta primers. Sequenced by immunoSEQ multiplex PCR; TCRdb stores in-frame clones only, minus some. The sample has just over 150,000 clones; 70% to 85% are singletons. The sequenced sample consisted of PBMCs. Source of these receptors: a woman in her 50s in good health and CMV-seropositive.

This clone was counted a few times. This chain's CDR3 is CASSIRQGRSDTQYF. CDR3 nucleotide sequence: TGTGCCAGCAGCATAAGACAGGGGAGGTCAGATACGCAGTATTTT. V usage is TRBV5-6 and J usage is TRBJ2-3, with 8 bases matching TRBD1. Germline trimming cut 4 bases from V and 4 bases from J; bases unmatched to any gene: 8. This CDR3 has 15 amino acids. Looked up from germline, CDR1 is SGHDT and CDR2 is YYEEEE. The variable domain in full, with the rest retrieved from reference TRBV5-6 and TRBJ2-3, is DAGVTQSPTHLIKTRGQQVTLRCSPKSGHDTVSWYQQALGQGPQFIFQYYEEEERQRGNFPDRFSGHQFPNYSSELNVNALLLGDSALYLCASSIRQGRSDTQYFGPGTRLTVL.

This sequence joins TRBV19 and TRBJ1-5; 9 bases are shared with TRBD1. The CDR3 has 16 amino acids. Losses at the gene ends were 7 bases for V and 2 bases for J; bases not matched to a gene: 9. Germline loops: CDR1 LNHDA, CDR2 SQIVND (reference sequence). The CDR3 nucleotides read TGTGCCAGTAATCAAGGACGACAGGGGGGCAATCAGCCCCAGCATTTT. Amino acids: CASNQGRQGGNQPQHF. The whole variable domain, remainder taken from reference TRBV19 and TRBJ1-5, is DGGITQSPKYLFRKEGQNVTLSCEQNLNHDAMYWYRQDPGQGLRLIYYSQIVNDFQKGDIAEGYSVSREKKESFPLTVTSAQKNPTAFYLCASNQGRQGGNQPQHFGDGTRLSIL.

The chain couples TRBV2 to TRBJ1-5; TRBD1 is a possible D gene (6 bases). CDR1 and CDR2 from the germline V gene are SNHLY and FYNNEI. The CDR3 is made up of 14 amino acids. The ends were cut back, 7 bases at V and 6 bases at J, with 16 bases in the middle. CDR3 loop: CASTLHREGQPQHF. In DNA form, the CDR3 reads TGTGCCAGCACCCTGCACAGGGAGGGTCAGCCCCAGCATTTT.

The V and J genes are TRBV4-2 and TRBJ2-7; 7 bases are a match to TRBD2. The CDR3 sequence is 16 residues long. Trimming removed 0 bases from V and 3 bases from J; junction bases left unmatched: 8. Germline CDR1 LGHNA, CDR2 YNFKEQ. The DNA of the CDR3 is TGTGCCAGCAGCCAAGATCTACCTAGCGGAGACTACGAGCAGTACTTC. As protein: CASSQDLPSGDYEQYF.

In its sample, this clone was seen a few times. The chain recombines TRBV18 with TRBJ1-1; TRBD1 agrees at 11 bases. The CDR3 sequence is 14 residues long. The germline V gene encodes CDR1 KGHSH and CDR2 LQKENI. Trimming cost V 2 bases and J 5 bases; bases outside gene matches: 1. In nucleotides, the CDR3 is TGTGCCAGCTCACCAGGACAGGGGGCAACTGAAGCTTTCTTT. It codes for CASSPGQGATEAFF.

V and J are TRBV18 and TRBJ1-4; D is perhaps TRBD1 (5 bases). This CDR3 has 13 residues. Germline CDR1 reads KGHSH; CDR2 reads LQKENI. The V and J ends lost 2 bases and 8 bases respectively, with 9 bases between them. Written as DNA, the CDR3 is TGTGCCAGCTCACCATCAGGGATGGAAAAACTGTTTTTT. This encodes CASSPSGMEKLFF.

CDR3 DNA sequence: TGCAGCGTTGAAGATGTACCGGACAGGGAAAAAGCTAACTATGGCTACACCTTC. Protein: CSVEDVPDREKANYGYTF. V is TRBV29-1 and J is TRBJ1-2; 8 positions match TRBD1. Germline V gene data show CDR1 as SQVTM and CDR2 as ANQGSEA. The CDR3 sequence is 18 residues long. Trimming at V came to 0 bases and at J to 0 bases, leaving 12 bases not matched to a gene.

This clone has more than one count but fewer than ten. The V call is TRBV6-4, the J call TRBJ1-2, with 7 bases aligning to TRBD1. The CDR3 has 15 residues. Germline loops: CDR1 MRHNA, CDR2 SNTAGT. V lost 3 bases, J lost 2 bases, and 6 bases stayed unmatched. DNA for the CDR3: TGTGCCAGCAGTGATGACAGGGATTGGAACTATGGCTACACCTTC. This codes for CASSDDRDWNYGYTF.

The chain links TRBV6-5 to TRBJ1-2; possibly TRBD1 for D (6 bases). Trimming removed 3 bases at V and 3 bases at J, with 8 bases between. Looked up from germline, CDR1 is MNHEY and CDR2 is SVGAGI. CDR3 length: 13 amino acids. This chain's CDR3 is CASSYSGDYGYTF. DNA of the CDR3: TGTGCCAGCAGTTATTCAGGGGACTATGGCTACACCTTC.

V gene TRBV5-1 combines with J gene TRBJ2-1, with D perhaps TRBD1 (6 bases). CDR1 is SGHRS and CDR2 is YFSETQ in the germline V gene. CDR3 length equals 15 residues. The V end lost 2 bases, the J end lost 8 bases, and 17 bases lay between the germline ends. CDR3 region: CASSLYKGGSDEQFF. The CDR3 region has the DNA TGCGCCAGCAGCTTATACAAAGGGGGAAGCGATGAGCAGTTCTTC.

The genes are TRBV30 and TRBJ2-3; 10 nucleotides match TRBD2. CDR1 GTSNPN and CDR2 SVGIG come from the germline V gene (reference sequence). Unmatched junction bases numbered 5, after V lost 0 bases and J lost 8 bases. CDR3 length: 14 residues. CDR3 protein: CAWSVASGGSTQYF. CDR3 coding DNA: TGTGCCTGGAGTGTGGCTAGCGGGGGTAGTACGCAGTATTTT.

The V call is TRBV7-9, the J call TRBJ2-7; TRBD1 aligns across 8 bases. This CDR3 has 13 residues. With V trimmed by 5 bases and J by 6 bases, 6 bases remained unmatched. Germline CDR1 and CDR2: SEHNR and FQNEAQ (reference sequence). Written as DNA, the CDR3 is TGTGCCAGCAGCCCATTCACAGGGGGCGAGCAGTACTTC. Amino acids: CASSPFTGGEQYF.

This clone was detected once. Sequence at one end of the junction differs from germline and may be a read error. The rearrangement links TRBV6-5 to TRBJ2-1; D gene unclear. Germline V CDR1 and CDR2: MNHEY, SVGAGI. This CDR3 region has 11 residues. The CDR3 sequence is CAGSGPNEQFF. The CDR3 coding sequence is TGTGCCGGCAGTGGCCCGAATGAGCAGTTCTTC.

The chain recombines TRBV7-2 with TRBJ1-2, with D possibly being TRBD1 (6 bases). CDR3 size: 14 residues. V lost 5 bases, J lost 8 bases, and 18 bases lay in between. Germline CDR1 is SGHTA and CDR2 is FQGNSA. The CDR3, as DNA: TGTGCCAGCAGCCCCCCCTGGACAGTCTCGGGCTACACCTTC. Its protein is CASSPPWTVSGYTF.

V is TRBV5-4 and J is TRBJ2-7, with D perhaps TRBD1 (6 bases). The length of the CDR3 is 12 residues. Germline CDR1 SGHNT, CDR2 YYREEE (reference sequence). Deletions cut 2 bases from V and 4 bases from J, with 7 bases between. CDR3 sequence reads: CASSFRGYEQYF. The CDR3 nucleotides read TGTGCCAGCAGCTTCAGGGGTTACGAGCAGTACTTC.

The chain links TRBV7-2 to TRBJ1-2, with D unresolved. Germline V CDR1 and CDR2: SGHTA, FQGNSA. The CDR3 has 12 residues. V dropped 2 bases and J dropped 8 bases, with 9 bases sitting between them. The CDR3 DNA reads TGTGCCAGCAGCTTACCCCCGCGGGGCTACACCTTC. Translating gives CASSLPPRGYTF.

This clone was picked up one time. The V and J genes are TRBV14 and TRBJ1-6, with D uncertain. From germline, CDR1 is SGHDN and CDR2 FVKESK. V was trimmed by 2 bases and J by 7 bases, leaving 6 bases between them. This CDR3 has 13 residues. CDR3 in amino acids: CASSQSANSPLHF. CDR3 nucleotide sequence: TGTGCCAGCAGCCAAAGTGCGAATTCACCCCTCCACTTT.

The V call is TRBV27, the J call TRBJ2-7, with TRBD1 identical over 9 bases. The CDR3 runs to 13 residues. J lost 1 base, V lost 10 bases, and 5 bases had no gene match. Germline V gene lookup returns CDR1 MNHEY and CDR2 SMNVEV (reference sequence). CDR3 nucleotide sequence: TGTGCCACCGGGACAGGGTGGTCCTACGAGCAGTACTTC. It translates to CATGTGWSYEQYF.

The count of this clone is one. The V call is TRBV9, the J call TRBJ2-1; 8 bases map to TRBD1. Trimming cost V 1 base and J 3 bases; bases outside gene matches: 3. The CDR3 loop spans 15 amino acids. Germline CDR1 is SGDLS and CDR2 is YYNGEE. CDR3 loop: CASSVQGADYNEQFF. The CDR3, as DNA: TGTGCCAGCAGCGTACAGGGGGCGGACTACAATGAGCAGTTCTTC.

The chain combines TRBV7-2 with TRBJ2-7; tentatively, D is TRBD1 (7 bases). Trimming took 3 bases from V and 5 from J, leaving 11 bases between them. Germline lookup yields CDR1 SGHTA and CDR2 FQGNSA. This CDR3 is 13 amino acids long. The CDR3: CASSLTGRNEQYF. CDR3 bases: TGTGCCAGCAGCTTGACAGGGAGGAACGAGCAGTACTTC.

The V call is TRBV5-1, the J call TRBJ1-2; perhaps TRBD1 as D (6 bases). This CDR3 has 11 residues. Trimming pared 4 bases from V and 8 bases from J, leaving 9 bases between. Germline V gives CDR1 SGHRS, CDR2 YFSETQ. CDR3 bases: TGCGCCAGCAGCAAGGGGGAAGGCTACACCTTC. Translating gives CASSKGEGYTF.

CDR3 protein: CASSQEGTEREKLFF. CDR3 DNA sequence: TGCGCCAGCAGCCAAGAAGGGACAGAGAGGGAAAAACTGTTTTTT. J is TRBJ1-4 and V is TRBV4-1, with 7 bases matching TRBD1. This CDR3 is built from 15 residues. The V segment lost 0 bases and the J segment 8 bases; nucleotides outside the gene matches: 6. Germline V gene lookup returns CDR1 MGHRA and CDR2 YSYEKL.

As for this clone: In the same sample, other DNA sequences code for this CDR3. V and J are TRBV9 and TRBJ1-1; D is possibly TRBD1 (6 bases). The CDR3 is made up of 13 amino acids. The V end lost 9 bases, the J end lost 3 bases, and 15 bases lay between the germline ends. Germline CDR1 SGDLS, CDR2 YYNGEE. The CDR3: CATSTGWDTEAFF. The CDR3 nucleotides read TGTGCCACCTCTACAGGGTGGGACACTGAAGCTTTCTTT.